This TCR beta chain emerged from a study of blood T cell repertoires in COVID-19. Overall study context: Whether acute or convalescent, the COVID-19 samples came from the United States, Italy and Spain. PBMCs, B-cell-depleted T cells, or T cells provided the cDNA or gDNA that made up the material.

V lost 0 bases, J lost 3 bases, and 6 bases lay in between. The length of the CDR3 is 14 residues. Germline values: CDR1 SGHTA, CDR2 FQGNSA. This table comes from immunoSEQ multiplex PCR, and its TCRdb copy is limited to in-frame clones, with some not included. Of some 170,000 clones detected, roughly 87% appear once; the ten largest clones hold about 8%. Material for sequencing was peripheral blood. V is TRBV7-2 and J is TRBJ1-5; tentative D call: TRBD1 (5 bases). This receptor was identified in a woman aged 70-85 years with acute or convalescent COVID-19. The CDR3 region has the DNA TGTGCCAGCAGCTTAGCGGACAACAATCAGCCCCAGCATTTT. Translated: CASSLADNNQPQHF. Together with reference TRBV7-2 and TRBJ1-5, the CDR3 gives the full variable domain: GAGVSQSPSNKVTEKGKDVELRCDPISGHTALYWYRQSLGQGLEFLIYFQGNSAPDKSGLPSDRFSAERTGGSVSTLTIQRTQQEDSAVYLCASSLADNNQPQHFGDGTRLSIL.